This TCR beta chain comes out of a study of shared clonotypes between healthy human individuals. Germline loops: CDR1 SGDLS, CDR2 YYNGEE. The V gene lost 4 bases and the J gene lost 7 bases, with 11 bases spanning the gap. The CDR3 length is 12 residues. Repertoires were generated with immunoSEQ multiplex PCR, while TCRdb's copy carries only in-frame clones and drops some. The top ten clones hold about 0.13% of a sample with a few million clones, more than 80% of them seen once. Sequencing was done on a sample of naive CD4+ T cells sorted from blood. Noted subset: CD45RA+ positively selected. The V gene is TRBV9, the J gene TRBJ1-2; D is unclear. The clonotype comes from a man younger than 35 in good health. CDR3 amino acids: CASSPEGFGYTF. Written as DNA, the CDR3 is TGTGCCAGCAGCCCCGAGGGTTTTGGCTACACCTTC.